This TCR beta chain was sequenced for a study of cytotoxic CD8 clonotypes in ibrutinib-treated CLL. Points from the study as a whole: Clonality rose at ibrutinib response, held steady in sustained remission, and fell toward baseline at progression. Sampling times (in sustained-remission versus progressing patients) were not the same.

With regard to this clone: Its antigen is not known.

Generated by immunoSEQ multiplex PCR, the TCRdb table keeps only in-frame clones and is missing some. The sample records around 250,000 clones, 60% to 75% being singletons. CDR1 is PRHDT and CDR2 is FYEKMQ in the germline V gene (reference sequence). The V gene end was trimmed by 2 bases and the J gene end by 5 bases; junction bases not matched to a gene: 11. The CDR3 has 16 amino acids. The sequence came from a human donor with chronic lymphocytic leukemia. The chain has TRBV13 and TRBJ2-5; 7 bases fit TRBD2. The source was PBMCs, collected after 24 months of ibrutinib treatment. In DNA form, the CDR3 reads TGTGCCAGCAGCTTAAATCCACGCGGGAGTACTGAGACCCAGTACTTC. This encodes CASSLNPRGSTETQYF.